One sample yielded the 8 T cell receptor beta chains listed below, sequenced in a study of human T cells and chemical hapten exposure. Time point meaning: pre-sensitization, week 0. Treatment reported: therapeutic diphenylcyclopropenone sensitization with weekly scalp DPC. One entry per CDR3 protein, called by TCRdb with MiXCR from the RACE reads. Among tens of thousands of distinct CDR3 sequences listed, roughly 10% were seen once. This sample comprised whole blood, obtained in connection with sensitization to the hapten diphenylcyclopropenone (DPC). Every receptor here comes from a young man with alopecia areata. Some clones in this sample may be carry-over from other donors' samples.

This clonotype was recorded many times. This sequence joins TRBV5-4 and TRBJ1-1; 8 bases match TRBD1. The CDR3 is made up of 12 amino acids. The V gene end was trimmed by 4 bases and the J gene end by 8 bases; junction bases not matched to a gene: 4. In germline, CDR1 is SGHNT, CDR2 YYREEE (reference sequence). The CDR3 sequence: CASSPGTGEAFF. The CDR3, as DNA: TGTGCCAGCAGCCCCGGGACAGGAGAAGCTTTCTTT. Full variable domain (missing parts from reference TRBV5-4 and TRBJ1-1): ETGVTQSPTHLIKTRGQQVTLRCSSQSGHNTVSWYQQALGQGPQFIFQYYREEENGRGNFPPRFSGLQFPNYSSELNVNALELDDSALYLCASSPGTGEAFFGQGTRLTVV.

The chain is built from TRBV12-3 or TRBV12-4 and TRBJ1-2; 7 bases match TRBD1. The CDR3 runs to 14 residues. V dropped 3 bases and J dropped 3; count of bases not matched to a gene: 4. CDR3 nucleotides: TGTGCCAGCAGTTTGGCAGGGGGGGACTATGGCTACACCTTC. It translates to CASSLAGGDYGYTF.

In this sample, this clonotype turned up a few times. The chain joins TRBV29-1 to TRBJ2-3, with 12 bases that match TRBD2. V was pared by 7 bases and J by 3 bases, with 5 bases of the junction left unmatched. The CDR3 loop spans 14 amino acids. Germline lookup yields CDR1 SQVTM and CDR2 ANQGSEA. CDR3 in amino acids: CSGTGTSGTDTQYF. Here the CDR3 DNA reads TGCAGCGGGACCGGGACTAGCGGGACAGATACGCAGTATTTT.

This clonotype appeared many times. J is TRBJ1-4 and V is TRBV30; D is uncertain. V was trimmed by 5 bases and J by 8 bases, leaving 18 bases between them. This CDR3 spans 14 amino acids. Germline-derived CDR1 and CDR2 are GTSNPN and SVGIG (reference sequence). This CDR3 reads CAWGPIALGEKLFF. Written as DNA, the CDR3 is TGTGCCTGGGGTCCCATTGCCCTTGGCGAAAAACTGTTTTTT.

The chain links TRBV10-3 to TRBJ1-4; TRBD1 aligns across 8 bases. CDR1 is ENHRY and CDR2 is SYGVKD in the germline V gene. Germline trimming cut 11 bases from V and 5 bases from J; bases unmatched to any gene: 7. CDR3 length: 13 amino acids. The CDR3 loop reads CAVGQGKNEKLFF. The CDR3 DNA reads TGTGCCGTCGGACAGGGCAAAAATGAAAAACTGTTTTTT.

This clonotype was observed at least ten times. The rearrangement links TRBV5-1 to TRBJ2-6; D is unclear. The CDR3 runs 13 residues. From germline, CDR1 is SGHRS and CDR2 YFSETQ. V gave up 0 bases and J gave up 6 bases, with 4 bases separating them. CDR3 nucleotide sequence: TGCGCCAGCAGCTTGGATTTGGCCAACGTCCTGACTTTC. Amino acids: CASSLDLANVLTF.

This clonotype occurred a few times. The CDR3 is CSASRTDYTGELFF. The CDR3 DNA reads as TGCAGTGCTAGCCGGACAGATTACACCGGGGAGCTGTTTTTT. The genes are TRBV20-1 and TRBJ2-2; D might be TRBD1 (6 bases). Trimming shortened V by 3 bases and J by 3 bases, and 11 bases separated the two germline ends. The CDR3 runs to 14 residues. Germline values: CDR1 DFQATT, CDR2 SNEGSKA (reference sequence).

In this sample, this clonotype turned up many times. The genes are TRBV27 and TRBJ1-1; D gene ambiguous. Germline CDR1 is MNHEY and CDR2 is SMNVEV (reference sequence). The CDR3 runs to 13 residues. With 10 bases removed from V and 3 bases from J, the gap between germline ends came to 15 bases. The DNA of the CDR3 is TGTGCCACCCTACGATCATGGGACACTGAAGCTTTCTTT. Protein product: CATLRSWDTEAFF.